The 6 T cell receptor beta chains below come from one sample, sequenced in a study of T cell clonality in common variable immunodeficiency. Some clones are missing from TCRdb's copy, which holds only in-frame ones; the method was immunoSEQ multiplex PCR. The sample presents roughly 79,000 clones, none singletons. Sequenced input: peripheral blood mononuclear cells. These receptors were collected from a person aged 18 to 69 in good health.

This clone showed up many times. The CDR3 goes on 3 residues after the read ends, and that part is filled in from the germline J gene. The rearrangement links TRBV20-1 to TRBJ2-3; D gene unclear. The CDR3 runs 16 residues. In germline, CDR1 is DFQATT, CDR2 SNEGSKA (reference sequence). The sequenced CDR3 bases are TGCAGGACTCTATCCTCGAATCGCGTGGTAAGGAATACG. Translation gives CRTLSSNRVVRNT. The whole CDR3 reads CRTLSSNRVVRNTQYF.

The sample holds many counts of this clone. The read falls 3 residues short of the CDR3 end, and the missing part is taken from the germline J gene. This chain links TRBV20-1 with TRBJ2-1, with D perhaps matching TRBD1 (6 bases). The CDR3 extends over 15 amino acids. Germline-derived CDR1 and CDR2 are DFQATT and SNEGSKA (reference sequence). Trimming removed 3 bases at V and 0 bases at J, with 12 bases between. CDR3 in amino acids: CSASPGDSSYNEQFF. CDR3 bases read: TGCAGTGCTAGTCCAGGGGATAGCTCCTACAATGAG.

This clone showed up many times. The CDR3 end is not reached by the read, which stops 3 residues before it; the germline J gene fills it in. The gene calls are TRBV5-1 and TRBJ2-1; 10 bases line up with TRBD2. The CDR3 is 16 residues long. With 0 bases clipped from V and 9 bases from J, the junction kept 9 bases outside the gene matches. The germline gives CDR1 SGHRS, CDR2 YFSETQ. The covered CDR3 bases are TGCGCCAGCAGCTTGGAGGCTAGCGGGAGTCTCGGTGAG. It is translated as CASSLEASGSLGE. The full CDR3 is CASSLEASGSLGEQFF. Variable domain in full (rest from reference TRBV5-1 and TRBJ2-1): KAGVTQTPRYLIKTRGQQVTLSCSPISGHRSVSWYQQTPGQGLQFLFEYFSETQRNKGNFPGRFSGRQFSNSRSEMNVSTLELGDSALYLCASSLEASGSLGEQFFGPGTRLTVL.

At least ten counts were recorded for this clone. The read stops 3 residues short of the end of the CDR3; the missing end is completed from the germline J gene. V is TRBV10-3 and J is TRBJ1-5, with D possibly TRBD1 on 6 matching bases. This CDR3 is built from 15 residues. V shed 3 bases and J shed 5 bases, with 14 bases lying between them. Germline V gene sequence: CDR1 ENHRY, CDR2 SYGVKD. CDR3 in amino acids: CAISDGRGAYQPQHF. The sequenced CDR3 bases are TGTGCCATCAGTGACGGCAGGGGCGCATATCAGCCC.

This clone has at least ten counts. The CDR3 sequence: CASSLTGGTFSGANVLTF. The covered CDR3 bases are TGTGCCAGCAGCTTGACAGGGGGTACTTTCTCTGGGGCCAACGTC. This sequence joins TRBV7-3 and TRBJ2-6, with TRBD1 matching over 9 bases. The CDR3 extends 3 residues past the end of the read, so its final part is completed from the germline J gene. V dropped 3 bases and J dropped 0; count of bases not matched to a gene: 6. The CDR3 is 18 amino acids. Germline lookup yields CDR1 SGHTA and CDR2 FQGTGA. The variable domain in full, with the rest retrieved from reference TRBV7-3 and TRBJ2-6, is GAGVSQTPSNKVTEKGKYVELRCDPISGHTALYWYRQSLGQGPEFLIYFQGTGAADDSGLPNDRFFAVRPEGSVSTLKIQRTERGDSAVYLCASSLTGGTFSGANVLTFGAGSRLTVL.

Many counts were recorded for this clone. Incomplete CDR3 DNA: TGTGCCAGCAGCTTAGTCAGGGGCGGATGGTCAGCCAATCAGCCC. Its translation is CASSLVRGGWSANQP. The entire CDR3 reads CASSLVRGGWSANQPQHF. The chain joins TRBV7-8 to TRBJ1-5, with TRBD1 as a possible D gene (6 bases). The read halts 3 residues ahead of the CDR3 end, with the missing end drawn from the germline J gene. The CDR3 has 18 amino acids. The V end was cut by 1 base, the J end by 3 bases, with 19 bases between. Germline lookup yields CDR1 SGHVS and CDR2 FQNEAQ.